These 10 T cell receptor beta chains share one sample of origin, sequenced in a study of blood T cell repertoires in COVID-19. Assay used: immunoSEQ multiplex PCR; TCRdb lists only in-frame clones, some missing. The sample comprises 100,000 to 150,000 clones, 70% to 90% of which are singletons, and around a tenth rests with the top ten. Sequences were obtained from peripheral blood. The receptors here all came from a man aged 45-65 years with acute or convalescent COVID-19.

CDR3 in DNA: TGTGCCAGCAGTTCTGGCCTCCCTTGGACAGGGGGTATTGGCTACACCTTC. Residues: CASSSGLPWTGGIGYTF. The V call is TRBV27, the J call TRBJ1-2; 10 bases are shared with TRBD1. Losses at the gene ends were 4 bases for V and 7 bases for J; bases not matched to a gene: 15. The CDR3 length is 17 residues. Germline CDR1 and CDR2: MNHEY and SMNVEV (reference sequence).

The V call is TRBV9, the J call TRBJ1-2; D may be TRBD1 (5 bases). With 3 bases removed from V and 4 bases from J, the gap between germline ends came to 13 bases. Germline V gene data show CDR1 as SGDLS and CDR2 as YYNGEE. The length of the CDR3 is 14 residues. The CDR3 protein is CASSADRSFYGYTF. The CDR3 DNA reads TGTGCCAGCAGCGCCGACAGATCCTTCTATGGCTACACCTTC.

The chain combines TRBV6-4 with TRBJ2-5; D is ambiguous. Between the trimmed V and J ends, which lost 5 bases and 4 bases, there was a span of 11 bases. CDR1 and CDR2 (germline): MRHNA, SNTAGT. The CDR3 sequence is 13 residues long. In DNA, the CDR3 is TGTGCCAGCAGTCGTGACATGGGAGAGACCCAGTACTTC. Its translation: CASSRDMGETQYF.

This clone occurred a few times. CDR3 amino acids: CASSRPGLSYEQYF. The CDR3 bases are TGTGCCAGCAGCCGACCGGGTCTATCCTACGAGCAGTACTTC. This chain connects TRBV6-5 to TRBJ2-7, with no clear D. Deletions cut 6 bases from V and 1 base from J, with 13 bases between. Germline assignment: CDR1 MNHEY and CDR2 SVGAGI. This CDR3 has 14 amino acids.

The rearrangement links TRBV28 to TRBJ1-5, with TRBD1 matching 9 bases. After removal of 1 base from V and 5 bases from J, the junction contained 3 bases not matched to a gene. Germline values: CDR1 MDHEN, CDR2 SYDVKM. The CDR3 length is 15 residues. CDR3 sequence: CASSLLGTGHQPQHF. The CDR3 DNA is TGTGCCAGCAGTTTATTGGGGACAGGGCATCAGCCCCAGCATTTT.

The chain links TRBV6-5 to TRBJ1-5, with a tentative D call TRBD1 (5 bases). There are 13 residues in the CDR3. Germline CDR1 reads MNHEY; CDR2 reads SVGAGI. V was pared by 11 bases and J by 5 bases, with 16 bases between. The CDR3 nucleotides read TGTGCCTCGGGCCGCAGGGTCCATCAGCCCCAGCATTTT. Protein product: CASGRRVHQPQHF.

CDR3 nucleotides: TGTGCCAGCTCAAAAGGGGGGGCGGTACGGGAAAAACTGTTTTTT. Its protein is CASSKGGAVREKLFF. The chain joins TRBV28 to TRBJ1-4; TRBD1 might be the D (6 bases). The V gene lost 8 bases and the J gene lost 8 bases, with 21 bases spanning the gap. This CDR3 contains 15 residues. The germline gives CDR1 MDHEN, CDR2 SYDVKM.

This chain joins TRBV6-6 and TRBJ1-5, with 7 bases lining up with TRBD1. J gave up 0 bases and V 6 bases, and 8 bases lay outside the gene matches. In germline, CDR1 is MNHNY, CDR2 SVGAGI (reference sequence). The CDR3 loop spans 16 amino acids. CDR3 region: CASSLTGEYSNQPQHF. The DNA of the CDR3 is TGTGCCAGCAGCCTAACAGGGGAATATAGCAATCAGCCCCAGCATTTT.

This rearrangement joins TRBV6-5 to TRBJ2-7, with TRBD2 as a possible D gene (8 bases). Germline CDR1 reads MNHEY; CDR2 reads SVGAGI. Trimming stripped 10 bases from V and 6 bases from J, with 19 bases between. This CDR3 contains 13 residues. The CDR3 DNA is TGTGCCACCCGGGAGGGGGCTAGGGCCGAGCAGTACTTC. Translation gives CATREGARAEQYF.

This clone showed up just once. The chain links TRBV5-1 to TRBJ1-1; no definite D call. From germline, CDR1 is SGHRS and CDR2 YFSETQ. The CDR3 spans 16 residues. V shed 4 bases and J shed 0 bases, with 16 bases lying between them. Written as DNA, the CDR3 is TGCGCCAGCAGCCGTTCCCCGCCAGGTATGAACACTGAAGCTTTCTTT. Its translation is CASSRSPPGMNTEAFF.